The 3 T cell receptor beta chains reported below all come from one sample, sequenced in a study of spatial heterogeneity in lung cancer. TCRdb reanalysed the 5' RACE reads using MiXCR and keeps one entry per CDR3 protein. The sample includes under 150,000 distinct CDR3 sequences, approximately 12% of them seen just once. Time point in this sample: blood at routine non-recurrence follow-up after resection. Material for sequencing was whole RNA from tumor, nontumor lung or frozen PBMC, left unsorted. The input for sequencing was PBMCs, taken at follow-up. All receptors derive from a male donor with early-stage non-small cell lung cancer.

V is TRBV12-3 or TRBV12-4 and J is TRBJ2-5; 9 bases line up with TRBD2. V lost 6 bases, J lost 4 bases, and 6 bases stayed unmatched. The CDR3 is 14 residues long. For the CDR3, the DNA is TGTGCCAGCAGATGGGGACTAGCTAGAGAGACCCAGTACTTC. This encodes CASRWGLARETQYF.

Ten or more counts support this clonotype. V usage is TRBV10-3 and J usage is TRBJ2-3; D not resolved. V lost 0 bases, J lost 1 base, and 2 bases lay in between. Looked up from germline, CDR1 is ENHRY and CDR2 is SYGVKD. The CDR3 is 13 residues long. Here the CDR3 DNA reads TGTGCCATCAGTGAGTCCGGCACAGATACGCAGTATTTT. It specifies CAISESGTDTQYF.

This chain uses TRBV27 with TRBJ1-2; the D gene is possibly TRBD1 (6 bases). Trimming removed 5 bases at V and 8 bases at J, with 15 bases between. Germline CDR1 is MNHEY and CDR2 is SMNVEV (reference sequence). The CDR3 length is 13 residues. The CDR3 here is CASSPRQAGGYTF. The CDR3, as DNA: TGTGCCAGCAGTCCCCGACAGGCCGGAGGCTACACCTTC.